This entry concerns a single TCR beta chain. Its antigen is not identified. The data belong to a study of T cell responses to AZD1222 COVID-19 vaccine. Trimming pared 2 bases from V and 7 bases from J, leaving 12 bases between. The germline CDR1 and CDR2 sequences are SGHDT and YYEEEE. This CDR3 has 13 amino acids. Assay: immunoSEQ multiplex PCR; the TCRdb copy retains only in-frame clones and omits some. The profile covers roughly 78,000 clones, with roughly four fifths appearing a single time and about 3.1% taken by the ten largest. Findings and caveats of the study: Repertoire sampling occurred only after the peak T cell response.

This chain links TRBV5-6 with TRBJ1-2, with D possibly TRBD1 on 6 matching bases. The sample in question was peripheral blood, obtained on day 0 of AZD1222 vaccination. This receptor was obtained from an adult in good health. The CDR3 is CASSFRTDLGYTF. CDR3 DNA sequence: TGTGCCAGCAGCTTTCGGACAGACCTTGGCTACACCTTC.